What follows describes a single TCR beta chain. Its antigen is not known. This sample is drawn from a study of long-term antiretroviral therapy in people with HIV. Across the whole study: The study's earliest collections predate the 2015 immediate-ART recommendation by about a decade. General study findings and limits: Pre-ART clonal expansion yielded clones that dominated the repertoire at all time points.

Survey-level resolution applied to immunoSEQ assay v3.0. Clones were read by immunoSEQ multiplex PCR, and TCRdb kept only the in-frame ones, dropping some. The data show roughly 20,000 clones, 84% seen once. Germline V gene sequence: CDR1 SGDLS, CDR2 YYNGEE. This CDR3 is 15 amino acids long. V was clipped by 3 bases and J by 2 bases; unmatched bases: 7. V is TRBV9 and J is TRBJ2-7; 8 positions match TRBD1. The sequence was obtained from a woman in her 50s with HIV. Material: unsorted PBMCs, obtained 1.9 years after starting antiretroviral therapy. Here the CDR3 DNA reads TGTGCCAGCAGCGCCTCCGGGACAGGTACCTACGAGCAGTACTTC. This sequence encodes CASSASGTGTYEQYF. The entire variable domain, with the rest obtained from reference TRBV9 and TRBJ2-7, is as follows: DSGVTQTPKHLITATGQRVTLRCSPRSGDLSVYWYQQSLDQGLQFLIQYYNGEERAKGNILERFSAQQFPDLHSELNLSSLELGDSALYFCASSASGTGTYEQYFGPGTRLTVT.